These 19 T cell receptor beta chains share one sample of origin, sequenced in a study of T cells after posttransplantation cyclophosphamide. Profiled with immunoSEQ multiplex PCR; TCRdb holds only in-frame clones, not every one. The sample contains about 26,000 clones, none occurring once; approximately 1.5% lies in the top ten. The sequenced sample consisted of PBMCs. These receptors originate from a man between 45 and 60 years old in good health, CMV-negative, and a related stem cell transplant donor.

This clone came up many times. The chain uses TRBV4-1 and TRBJ1-3; D not certain. CDR1 is MGHRA and CDR2 is YSYEKL in the germline V gene. The CDR3 extends over 16 amino acids. Trimming stripped 0 bases from V and 3 bases from J, with 12 bases between. The DNA of the CDR3 is TGCGCCAGCAGCCAAGACGAGAGTCTTCATGGAAACACCATATATTTT. Translation gives CASSQDESLHGNTIYF.

This clone has at least ten counts. The rearrangement joins TRBV30 to TRBJ1-1; the match to TRBD1 covers 7 bases. V lost 1 base, J lost 0 bases, and 2 bases stayed unmatched. This CDR3 contains 14 residues. Per the germline V gene, CDR1 is GTSNPN and CDR2 is SVGIG (reference sequence). This chain's CDR3 is CAWSATGMNTEAFF. DNA for the CDR3: TGTGCCTGGAGTGCGACAGGGATGAACACTGAAGCTTTCTTT.

This clone was seen repeatedly, ten times or more. V gene TRBV6-5 combines with J gene TRBJ2-4, with D perhaps matching TRBD1 (5 bases). V lost 2 bases, J lost 12 bases, and 17 bases lay in between. CDR1 MNHEY and CDR2 SVGAGI come from the germline V gene. The CDR3 covers 14 residues. The CDR3 nucleotides are TGTGCCAGCAGTTACATGCAGGGTGGGATTTATCAGTACTTC. Residues: CASSYMQGGIYQYF.

In its sample, this clone was seen many times. V and J are TRBV4-1 and TRBJ2-1, with unresolved D. The CDR3 contains 14 residues. Trimming took off 4 bases at V and 0 bases at J, with 7 bases between the two ends. The germline V gene encodes CDR1 MGHRA and CDR2 YSYEKL. CDR3 loop: CASSPLTSYNEQFF. CDR3 in DNA: TGCGCCAGCAGCCCTCTAACCTCCTACAATGAGCAGTTCTTC.

This clone was recorded many times. The chain recombines TRBV9 with TRBJ2-3, with 7 positions matching TRBD1. Unmatched junction bases numbered 6, after V lost 4 bases and J lost 4 bases. In germline, CDR1 is SGDLS, CDR2 YYNGEE. CDR3 length: 14 residues. CDR3 protein: CASSRGGSADTQYF. The CDR3 coding sequence is TGTGCCAGCAGCCGAGGGGGCAGCGCAGATACGCAGTATTTT. Filled out from reference TRBV9 and TRBJ2-3, the complete variable domain reads DSGVTQTPKHLITATGQRVTLRCSPRSGDLSVYWYQQSLDQGLQFLIQYYNGEERAKGNILERFSAQQFPDLHSELNLSSLELGDSALYFCASSRGGSADTQYFGPGTRLTVL.

In this sample, this clone turned up many times. V is TRBV7-8 and J is TRBJ2-5; 10 bases are shared with TRBD1. CDR3 length: 15 amino acids. Germline trimming cut 0 bases from V and 3 bases from J; bases unmatched to any gene: 1. Germline V gene lookup returns CDR1 SGHVS and CDR2 FQNEAQ. The CDR3 here is CASSLAGTGEETQYF. CDR3 in DNA: TGTGCCAGCAGCTTAGCGGGGACAGGGGAAGAGACCCAGTACTTC.

Ten or more counts support this clone. V gene TRBV27 combines with J gene TRBJ1-5, with D maybe TRBD1 (6 bases). CDR3 length equals 15 residues. Trimming removed 2 bases from V and 0 bases from J, with 8 bases in between. CDR1 is MNHEY and CDR2 is SMNVEV in the germline V gene (reference sequence). CDR3 DNA: TGTGCCAGCAGTTTAGGACAGTTTAGCAATCAGCCCCAGCATTTT. Encoded protein: CASSLGQFSNQPQHF.

Ten or more counts support this clone. The CDR3 loop reads CASGGDVGRADTQYF. DNA of the CDR3: TGTGCCAGCGGGGGGGACGTCGGACGAGCAGATACGCAGTATTTT. This sequence joins TRBV2 and TRBJ2-3; 7 bases fit TRBD2. The V gene's germline CDR1 is SNHLY and CDR2 FYNNEI. This CDR3 has 15 residues. V gave up 8 bases and J gave up 4 bases; unmatched junction bases: 12.

This clone came up many times. J is TRBJ2-2 and V is TRBV29-1; 9 nucleotides align to TRBD2. J lost 2 bases, V lost 4 bases, and 5 bases had no gene match. The CDR3 covers 15 residues. The germline CDR1 and CDR2 sequences are SQVTM and ANQGSEA. CDR3 in amino acids: CSVGVAGANTGELFF. CDR3 nucleotide sequence: TGCAGCGTTGGGGTAGCGGGAGCCAACACCGGGGAGCTGTTTTTT.

This clone was detected many times. One end of the junction is discordant with germline, which a read error may explain. This chain connects TRBV7-7 to TRBJ2-6; TRBD2 might be the D (6 bases). CDR3 size: 16 residues. Germline CDR1 is SSHAT and CDR2 is FNYEAQ (reference sequence). CDR3 in DNA: TGTGCTAGCAGCTTAGGTGCGGGGCTCGGGGCCAACGTCCTGACTTTC. It codes for CASSLGAGLGANVLTF.

In this sample, this clone turned up many times. J is TRBJ2-1 and V is TRBV19; 9 bases align to TRBD2. Trimming cost V 1 base and J 0 bases; bases outside gene matches: 4. The germline CDR1 and CDR2 sequences are LNHDA and SQIVND (reference sequence). The CDR3 is made up of 17 amino acids. In DNA, the CDR3 is TGTGCCAGTAGTATAGCCCTAGCGGGATACTCCTACAATGAGCAGTTCTTC. Translation gives CASSIALAGYSYNEQFF.

This clone was recorded at least ten times. The chain combines TRBV6-1 with TRBJ2-7; D possibly corresponds to TRBD1 (6 bases). Germline CDR1 and CDR2: MNHNS and SASEGT. CDR3 length equals 13 residues. Trimming took off 11 bases at V and 3 bases at J, with 17 bases between the two ends. CDR3 DNA: TGTGCCGGATCGGGACAAATATACTACGAGCAGTACTTC. The encoded protein is CAGSGQIYYEQYF.

There are many counts of this clone. This chain links TRBV28 with TRBJ1-1; D is uncertain. CDR1 and CDR2 from the germline V gene are MDHEN and SYDVKM. The V end lost 5 bases, the J end lost 0 bases, and 10 bases lay between the germline ends. This CDR3 spans 14 amino acids. As DNA, the CDR3 is TGTGCCAGCAGTACAAACACCATGAACACTGAAGCTTTCTTT. This encodes CASSTNTMNTEAFF.

This clone was observed many times. This chain connects TRBV5-4 to TRBJ2-1; TRBD2 agrees at 14 bases. The CDR3 has 16 amino acids. CDR1 and CDR2 (germline): SGHNT, YYREEE (reference sequence). V gave up 4 bases and J gave up 7 bases; unmatched junction bases: 7. CDR3 loop: CASSGGTSGSKNEQFF. The CDR3 DNA sequence: TGTGCCAGCAGCGGCGGGACTAGCGGGAGCAAGAATGAGCAGTTCTTC.

This clone was seen ten or more times. The chain carries TRBV10-3 and TRBJ2-7; 9 bases fit TRBD2. V gave up 1 base and J gave up 4 bases; unmatched junction bases: 5. Germline V lookup: CDR1 ENHRY, CDR2 SYGVKD. This CDR3 contains 15 residues. CDR3 DNA: TGTGCCATCAGTGAGTATGGCGGGGGGGGTTACGAGCAGTACTTC. It yields the protein CAISEYGGGGYEQYF.

This clone has ten or more counts. The chain employs TRBV7-8 and TRBJ2-5, with D hard to call. V gave up 4 bases and J gave up 5 bases, with 17 bases separating them. Germline V gene sequence: CDR1 SGHVS, CDR2 FQNEAQ. The CDR3 consists of 15 residues. For the CDR3, the DNA is TGTGCCAGCAGCTCCAGACCTAGGAAAGGTGAGACCCAGTACTTC. Translated: CASSSRPRKGETQYF. The full variable domain, rest sourced from reference TRBV7-8 and TRBJ2-5, is GAGVSQSPRYKVAKRGQDVALRCDPISGHVSLFWYQQALGQGPEFLTYFQNEAQLDKSGLPSDRFFAERPEGSVSTLKIQRTQQEDSAVYLCASSSRPRKGETQYFGPGTRLLVL.

This clone was found many times. This chain joins TRBV19 and TRBJ1-5; TRBD1 agrees at 7 bases. The germline CDR1 and CDR2 sequences are LNHDA and SQIVND (reference sequence). The CDR3 has 15 residues. V gave up 9 bases and J gave up 2 bases; unmatched junction bases: 10. CDR3 sequence: CASGRQGYRNQPQHF. As DNA, the CDR3 is TGTGCCAGCGGAAGACAGGGTTATCGCAATCAGCCCCAGCATTTT.

In this sample, this clone turned up many times. The V and J genes are TRBV27 and TRBJ2-7, with D perhaps matching TRBD2 (5 bases). This CDR3 region has 15 residues. Trimming removed 4 bases from V and 2 bases from J, with 15 bases in between. The germline V gene encodes CDR1 MNHEY and CDR2 SMNVEV (reference sequence). This chain's CDR3 is CASSSRPTGAYEQYF. CDR3 in DNA: TGTGCCAGCAGTTCCCGGCCGACCGGGGCCTACGAGCAGTACTTC.

The sample holds many counts of this clone. The chain is built from TRBV28 and TRBJ2-1, with 10 nucleotides matching TRBD2. This CDR3 is 17 amino acids long. The ends lost 5 bases at V and 14 bases at J; junction bases unmatched: 21. The germline V gene has CDR1 MDHEN and CDR2 SYDVKM. CDR3 sequence (DNA): TGTGCCAGCAGTCCCCGACGACAGAATCTAGCGGGAGCCACCAAGTTCTTC. As protein: CASSPRRQNLAGATKFF.